This T cell receptor beta chain was identified during a study of shared clonotypes between healthy human individuals. For the study at large: In total, the donors were a couple of women and a few men aged 18 to 49.

Unmatched junction bases numbered 2, after V lost 1 base and J lost 1 base. This CDR3 comprises 14 residues. Germline values: CDR1 SGHRS, CDR2 YFSETQ. Sequencing was performed with immunoSEQ multiplex PCR; in TCRdb, only in-frame clones are kept and a portion is missing. The data hold about 2 million clones, with about 95% observed a single time. Only CD45RO-negative cells positively selected for CCR7 counted as naive CD8 cells, so terminally differentiated effector memory CD45RA+ cells were excluded. Study donors comprised healthy, HIV-negative adults devoid of recent acute infection or vaccination. There are a few counts of this clone. At the DNA level, this CDR3 is encoded by other sequences in the same sample as well.

The sequence was collected from a man between 18 and 35 years old in good health. Sequences were obtained from naive CD8+ T cells sorted from blood. The chain is built from TRBV5-1 and TRBJ2-7; TRBD1 agrees at 7 bases. The CDR3 DNA reads as TGCGCCAGCAGCTTGCTACAGGGGTCCTACGAGCAGTACTTC. It yields the protein CASSLLQGSYEQYF.